These 13 T cell receptor beta chains were all obtained from the same sample, sequenced in a study of blood T cell repertoires in COVID-19. Profiled with immunoSEQ multiplex PCR; TCRdb holds only in-frame clones, not every one. This repertoire shows 200,000 to 250,000 clones, approximately 90% found once; its top ten account for 2% to 2.5%. The source material was peripheral blood. The source of these receptors is a woman in her thirties or forties who had recovered from COVID-19.

The chain couples TRBV7-9 to TRBJ2-7, with a possible D match to TRBD2 (7 bases). Trimming cost V 5 bases and J 6 bases, with 23 bases left between them. CDR1 SEHNR and CDR2 FQNEAQ come from the germline V gene (reference sequence). The CDR3 covers 16 residues. The CDR3: CASSASWTTRGAEQYF. CDR3 DNA sequence: TGTGCCAGCAGCGCGAGTTGGACTACCCGGGGGGCCGAGCAGTACTTC.

This clone was picked up one time. V is TRBV18 and J is TRBJ1-4, with 7 bases fitting TRBD1. The CDR3 runs 14 residues. Germline CDR1 is KGHSH and CDR2 is LQKENI. V trimming: 5 bases; J trimming: 3 bases; junction bases outside the gene matches: 3. CDR3 in DNA: TGTGCCAGCTCAACCGGGACAGCTAATGAAAAACTGTTTTTT. Translation gives CASSTGTANEKLFF.

The chain has TRBV7-2 and TRBJ2-5, with 15 bases matching TRBD2. V lost 4 bases to trimming and J lost 3 bases; unmatched junction nucleotides: 3. Germline V gene sequence: CDR1 SGHTA, CDR2 FQGNSA. The CDR3 covers 16 residues. CDR3 DNA sequence: TGTGCCAGCAGCTCCGGGACTAGCGGGAGGAAAGAGACCCAGTACTTC. Residues: CASSSGTSGRKETQYF. The full variable domain, completed using reference TRBV7-2 and TRBJ2-5, is GAGVSQSPSNKVTEKGKDVELRCDPISGHTALYWYRQSLGQGLEFLIYFQGNSAPDKSGLPSDRFSAERTGGSVSTLTIQRTQQEDSAVYLCASSSGTSGRKETQYFGPGTRLLVL.

V usage is TRBV19 and J usage is TRBJ2-2; TRBD1 might be the D (6 bases). V shed 8 bases and J shed 7 bases, with 17 bases lying between them. The germline V gene has CDR1 LNHDA and CDR2 SQIVND (reference sequence). CDR3 length: 14 amino acids. The CDR3 loop reads CASSQTGFVGELFF. CDR3 coding DNA: TGTGCCAGTTCCCAAACAGGGTTCGTCGGGGAGCTGTTTTTT.

In the case of this clone: Other DNA variants within this sample encode the same CDR3. The chain carries TRBV18 and TRBJ1-2, with TRBD1 identical over 8 bases. Unmatched junction bases numbered 3, after V lost 6 bases and J lost 3 bases. Germline V gene lookup returns CDR1 KGHSH and CDR2 LQKENI. The CDR3 is 13 amino acids. CDR3 coding DNA: TGTGCCAGCTCCCCGGGACAGGACTATGGCTACACCTTC. It specifies CASSPGQDYGYTF.

The gene calls are TRBV19 and TRBJ1-3; D is ambiguous. This CDR3 region has 14 residues. Germline V CDR1 and CDR2: LNHDA, SQIVND (reference sequence). V shed 6 bases and J shed 0 bases, with 9 bases lying between them. In DNA, the CDR3 is TGTGCCAGTAGAAAACCGAGCTCTGGAAACACCATATATTTT. The encoded protein is CASRKPSSGNTIYF.

This chain joins TRBV29-1 and TRBJ2-1; D may be TRBD2 (5 bases). This CDR3 has 13 residues. Germline CDR1 reads SQVTM; CDR2 reads ANQGSEA. Trimming cost V 8 bases and J 9 bases, with 20 bases left between them. This chain's CDR3 is CSTSGLTGGEQFF. For the CDR3, the DNA is TGCAGCACCTCCGGGCTAACTGGAGGTGAGCAGTTCTTC.

The chain carries TRBV7-2 and TRBJ2-5; maybe TRBD1 (6 bases). This CDR3 is built from 16 residues. The germline V and J ends were trimmed by 2 bases and 4 bases, with 17 bases remaining between them. Germline values: CDR1 SGHTA, CDR2 FQGNSA. CDR3 nucleotides: TGTGCCAGCAGCTTACAATATGCAGGGGAAATAGAGACCCAGTACTTC. Translating it yields CASSLQYAGEIETQYF.

The chain is built from TRBV10-3 and TRBJ1-3; 9 bases are a match to TRBD1. V lost 8 bases to trimming and J lost 1 base; unmatched junction nucleotides: 6. Per the germline V gene, CDR1 is ENHRY and CDR2 is SYGVKD. The length of the CDR3 is 15 residues. The CDR3 DNA follows: TGTGCCATCGCCACAGGGGGCCAGTCTGGAAACACCATATATTTT. This translates into CAIATGGQSGNTIYF.

The chain carries TRBV7-2 and TRBJ2-7; the D gene is possibly TRBD2 (6 bases). Germline V gene data show CDR1 as SGHTA and CDR2 as FQGNSA. V was pared by 5 bases and J by 3 bases, with 14 bases between. The CDR3 has 14 residues. CDR3 residues: CASSQAGTRYEQYF. CDR3 nucleotide sequence: TGTGCCAGCAGCCAGGCCGGGACTCGCTACGAGCAGTACTTC.

The rearrangement links TRBV19 to TRBJ1-2; 8 bases match TRBD1. Germline CDR1 LNHDA, CDR2 SQIVND (reference sequence). The CDR3 has 16 amino acids. Trimming at V came to 4 bases and at J to 1 base, leaving 8 bases not matched to a gene. The CDR3: CASSTQGGVFNYGYTF. The CDR3 region has the DNA TGTGCCAGTAGTACACAGGGGGGGGTCTTTAACTATGGCTACACCTTC.

The J gene is TRBJ2-2, the V gene TRBV24-1; TRBD1 agrees at 7 bases. The CDR3 is 16 amino acids. Trimming removed 3 bases from V and 4 bases from J; junction bases left unmatched: 7. Per the germline V gene, CDR1 is KGHDR and CDR2 is SFDVKD. As DNA, the CDR3 is TGTGCCACCAGTGATGCCCAGACAGGGACCACCGGGGAGCTGTTTTTT. The encoded protein is CATSDAQTGTTGELFF.

V and J are TRBV9 and TRBJ2-7, with TRBD2 matching 10 bases. CDR3 size: 16 residues. Germline-derived CDR1 and CDR2 are SGDLS and YYNGEE. The trim removed 0 bases at V and 0 bases at J, leaving 3 bases unmatched. Here the CDR3 DNA reads TGTGCCAGCAGCGTAGAGGCTAGCGGGAGCTCCTACGAGCAGTACTTC. Translated: CASSVEASGSSYEQYF. The complete variable domain, with remaining parts taken from reference TRBV9 and TRBJ2-7, reads DSGVTQTPKHLITATGQRVTLRCSPRSGDLSVYWYQQSLDQGLQFLIQYYNGEERAKGNILERFSAQQFPDLHSELNLSSLELGDSALYFCASSVEASGSSYEQYFGPGTRLTVT.